The T cell receptor beta chain described here comes from a study of monozygotic twins with cystic fibrosis. Sequenced by immunoSEQ multiplex PCR; TCRdb stores in-frame clones only, minus some. The sample has around 35,000 clones; 75% to 90% are singletons. The table lists this clone with a count of one. Its specificity is not known. Study-wide findings and caveats: Clonality was generally low (median roughly 0.01), higher in the most severe patients. Age, concordance and disease severity did not associate with shared CDR3 numbers. Co-twins had the most similar V usage for 13 of 16 pairs, J for 8.

Trimming took 4 bases from V and 0 from J, leaving 10 bases between them. CDR3 size: 14 residues. Germline V gene data show CDR1 as SGHRS and CDR2 as YFSETQ. Sample: blood. The sequence was obtained from a girl under 10 years old with cystic fibrosis. The chain joins TRBV5-1 to TRBJ1-1; D gene ambiguous. CDR3 in DNA: TGCGCCAGCAGCCACTTTAGTATGAACACTGAAGCTTTCTTT. Protein sequence: CASSHFSMNTEAFF.